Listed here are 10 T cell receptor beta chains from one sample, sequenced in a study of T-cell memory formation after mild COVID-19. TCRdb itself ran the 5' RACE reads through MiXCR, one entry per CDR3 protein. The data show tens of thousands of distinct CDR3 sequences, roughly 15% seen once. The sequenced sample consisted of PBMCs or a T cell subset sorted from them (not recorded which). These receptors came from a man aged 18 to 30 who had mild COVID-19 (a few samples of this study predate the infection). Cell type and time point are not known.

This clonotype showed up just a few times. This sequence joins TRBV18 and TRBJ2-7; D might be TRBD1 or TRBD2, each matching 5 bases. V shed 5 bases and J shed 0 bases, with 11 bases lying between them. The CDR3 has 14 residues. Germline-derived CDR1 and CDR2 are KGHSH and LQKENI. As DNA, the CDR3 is TGTGCCAGCTCAGCCAAGGGGAGCTCCTACGAGCAGTACTTC. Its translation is CASSAKGSSYEQYF.

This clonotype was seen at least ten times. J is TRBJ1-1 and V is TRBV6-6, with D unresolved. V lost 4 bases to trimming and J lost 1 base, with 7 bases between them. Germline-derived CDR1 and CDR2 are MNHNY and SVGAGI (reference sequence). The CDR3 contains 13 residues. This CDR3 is CASSSAENTEAFF. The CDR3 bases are TGTGCCAGCAGTTCGGCAGAGAACACTGAAGCTTTCTTT.

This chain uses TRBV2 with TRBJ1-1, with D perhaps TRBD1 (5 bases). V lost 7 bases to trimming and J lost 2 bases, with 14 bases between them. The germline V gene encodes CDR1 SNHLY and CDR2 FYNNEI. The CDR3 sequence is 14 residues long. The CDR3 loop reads CASTQMGLNTEAFF. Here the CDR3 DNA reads TGTGCCAGCACTCAGATGGGACTTAACACTGAAGCTTTCTTT.

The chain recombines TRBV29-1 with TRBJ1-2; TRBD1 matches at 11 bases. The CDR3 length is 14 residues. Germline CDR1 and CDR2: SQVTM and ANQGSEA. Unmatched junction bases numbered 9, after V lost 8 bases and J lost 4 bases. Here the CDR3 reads CSTGDGTGGYGYTF. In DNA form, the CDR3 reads TGCAGCACCGGCGATGGGACAGGGGGCTATGGCTACACCTTC.

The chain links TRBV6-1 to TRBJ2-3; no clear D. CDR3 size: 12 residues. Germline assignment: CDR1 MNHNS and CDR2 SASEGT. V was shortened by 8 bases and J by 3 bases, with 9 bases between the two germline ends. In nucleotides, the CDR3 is TGTGCCAGCGAAGGGTGGACAGATACGCAGTATTTT. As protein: CASEGWTDTQYF.

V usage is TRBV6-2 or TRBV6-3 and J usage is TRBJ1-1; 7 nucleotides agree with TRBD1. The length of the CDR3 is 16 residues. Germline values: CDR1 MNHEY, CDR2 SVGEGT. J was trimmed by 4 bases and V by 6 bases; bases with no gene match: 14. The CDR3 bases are TGTGCCAGCAGCCCAACCCAATCGACAGGGCCCACTGAAGCTTTCTTT. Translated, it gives CASSPTQSTGPTEAFF.

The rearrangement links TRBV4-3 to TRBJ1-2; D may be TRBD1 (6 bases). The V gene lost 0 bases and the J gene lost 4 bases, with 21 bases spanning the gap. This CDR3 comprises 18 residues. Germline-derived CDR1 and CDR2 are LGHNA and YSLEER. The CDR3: CASSQDLLLDRSTYGYTF. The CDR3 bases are TGCGCCAGCAGCCAAGATCTTCTTTTAGACAGGTCCACCTATGGCTACACCTTC.

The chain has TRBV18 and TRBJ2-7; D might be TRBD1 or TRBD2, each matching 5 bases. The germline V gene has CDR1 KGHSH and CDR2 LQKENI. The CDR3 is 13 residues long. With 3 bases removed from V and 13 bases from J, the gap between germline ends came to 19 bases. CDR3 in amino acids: CASSPGSRETLYV. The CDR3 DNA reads TGTGCCAGCTCACCTGGATCCAGGGAGACACTTTACGTC.

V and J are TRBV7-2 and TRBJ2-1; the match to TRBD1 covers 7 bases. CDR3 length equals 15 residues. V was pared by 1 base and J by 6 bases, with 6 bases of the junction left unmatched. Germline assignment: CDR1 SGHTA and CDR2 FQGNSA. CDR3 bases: TGTGCCAGCAGCTTAGAAGGGGGCGAAGTCAATGAGCAGTTCTTC. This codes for CASSLEGGEVNEQFF.

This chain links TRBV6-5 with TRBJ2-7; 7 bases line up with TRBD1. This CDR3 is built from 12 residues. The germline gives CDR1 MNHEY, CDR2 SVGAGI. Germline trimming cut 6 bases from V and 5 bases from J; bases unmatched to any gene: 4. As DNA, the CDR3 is TGTGCCAGCAGCCCCAGGGGGAACGAGCAGTACTTC. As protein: CASSPRGNEQYF.